The 10 T cell receptor beta chains in this list originate from one sample, sequenced in a study of blood T cell repertoires in COVID-19. Some clones are missing from TCRdb's copy, which holds only in-frame ones; the method was immunoSEQ multiplex PCR. The sample gives about 49,000 clones, approximately 87% of which show up once; roughly 12% is in the top ten. The sequenced sample consisted of peripheral blood. These receptor sequences come from a human donor in a cohort sampled during active COVID-19.

The gene calls are TRBV19 and TRBJ1-1; TRBD1 agrees at 8 bases. Germline CDR1 reads LNHDA; CDR2 reads SQIVND (reference sequence). This CDR3 has 15 residues. The V gene end was trimmed by 5 bases and the J gene end by 2 bases; junction bases not matched to a gene: 7. CDR3 coding DNA: TGTGCCAGTAGTTCTCAACAGGGGGTCAACACTGAAGCTTTCTTT. Protein sequence: CASSSQQGVNTEAFF.

Only one count was recorded for this clone. This chain joins TRBV27 and TRBJ1-6, with unresolved D. Germline V gives CDR1 MNHEY, CDR2 SMNVEV (reference sequence). Trimming removed 7 bases at V and 9 bases at J, with 13 bases between. There are 13 residues in the CDR3. The CDR3, as DNA: TGTGCCAGCACCTTAGCGTCGAGTTCACCCCTCCACTTT. It translates to CASTLASSSPLHF.

The chain recombines TRBV14 with TRBJ1-6; the match to TRBD1 covers 10 bases. Germline-derived CDR1 and CDR2 are SGHDN and FVKESK. This CDR3 spans 15 amino acids. The J segment lost 9 bases and the V segment lost 3 bases, leaving 5 bases of the junction unmatched. CDR3 sequence: CASSQWTGGSSPLHF. In nucleotides, the CDR3 is TGTGCCAGCAGCCAGTGGACAGGGGGAAGTTCACCCCTCCACTTT.

The gene calls are TRBV18 and TRBJ2-4; no clear D. V was cut by 3 bases and J by 0 bases, with 12 bases left in between. CDR3 length equals 16 residues. Germline V lookup: CDR1 KGHSH, CDR2 LQKENI. The CDR3 loop reads CASSPQRSGAKNIQYF. CDR3 DNA: TGTGCCAGCTCACCCCAAAGGTCGGGAGCCAAAAACATTCAGTACTTC.

The chain employs TRBV5-5 and TRBJ1-4; 7 bases are shared with TRBD1. The CDR3 is made up of 15 amino acids. Germline-derived CDR1 and CDR2 are SGHKS and YYEKEE (reference sequence). Trimming took 1 base from V and 6 from J; bases not matched to a gene: 6. The CDR3 coding sequence is TGTGCCAGCAGCTTGTTGCCGCAGGGGGATGAAAAACTGTTTTTT. This translates into CASSLLPQGDEKLFF.

This sequence joins TRBV6-5 and TRBJ1-2, with 7 nucleotides matching TRBD1. This CDR3 contains 12 residues. After removal of 5 bases from V and 4 bases from J, the junction contained 1 base not matched to a gene. Germline values: CDR1 MNHEY, CDR2 SVGAGI. The CDR3: CASSRTGYGYTF. CDR3 DNA sequence: TGTGCCAGCAGTCGGACAGGCTATGGCTACACCTTC.

The chain recombines TRBV24-1 with TRBJ1-1; D unclear. The CDR3 length is 18 residues. Trimming took off 4 bases at V and 1 base at J, with 21 bases between the two ends. Germline CDR1 is KGHDR and CDR2 is SFDVKD. The CDR3 DNA follows: TGTGCCACCAGTGACTCAACCCAAGCCGGGTCGACGAACACTGAAGCTTTCTTT. Translating it yields CATSDSTQAGSTNTEAFF.

The genes are TRBV4-1 and TRBJ1-2; no clear D gene. There are 16 residues in the CDR3. The germline gives CDR1 MGHRA, CDR2 YSYEKL. Between the trimmed V and J ends, which lost 0 bases and 4 bases, there was a span of 15 bases. The CDR3 nucleotides are TGCGCCAGCAGCCAAGAAGTTAACCCGGGGATCTATGGCTACACCTTC. It encodes CASSQEVNPGIYGYTF.

This chain uses TRBV4-3 with TRBJ2-5; D perhaps matches TRBD1 (5 bases). V shed 2 bases and J shed 2 bases, with 12 bases lying between them. Per germline, CDR1 LGHNA and CDR2 YSLEER. The CDR3 runs 15 residues. The CDR3: CASSQFAGQQETQYF. CDR3 nucleotides: TGCGCCAGCAGCCAATTCGCAGGGCAGCAAGAGACCCAGTACTTC.

The chain has TRBV6-2 or TRBV6-3 and TRBJ2-5; TRBD2 aligns across 11 bases. CDR1 is MNHEY and CDR2 is SVGEGT in the germline V gene. V dropped 2 bases and J dropped 0; count of bases not matched to a gene: 17. The CDR3 spans 21 residues. CDR3 amino acids: CASSYEGLGLAADWYQETQYF. The CDR3, as DNA: TGTGCCAGCAGTTACGAGGGCCTGGGACTAGCGGCCGATTGGTACCAAGAGACCCAGTACTTC.